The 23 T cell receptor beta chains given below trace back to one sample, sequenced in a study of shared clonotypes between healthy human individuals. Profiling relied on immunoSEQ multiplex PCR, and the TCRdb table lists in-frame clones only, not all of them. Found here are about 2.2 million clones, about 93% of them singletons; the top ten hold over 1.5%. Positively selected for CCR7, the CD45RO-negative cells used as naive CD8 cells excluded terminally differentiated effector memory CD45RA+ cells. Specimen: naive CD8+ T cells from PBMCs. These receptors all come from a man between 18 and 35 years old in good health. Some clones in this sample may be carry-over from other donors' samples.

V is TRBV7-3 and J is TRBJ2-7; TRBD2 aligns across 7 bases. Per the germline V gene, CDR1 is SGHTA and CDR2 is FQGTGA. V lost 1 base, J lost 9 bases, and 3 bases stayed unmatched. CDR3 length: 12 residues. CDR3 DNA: TGTGCCAGCAGCTTAATCGGGGGGAGGCAGTACTTC. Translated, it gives CASSLIGGRQYF.

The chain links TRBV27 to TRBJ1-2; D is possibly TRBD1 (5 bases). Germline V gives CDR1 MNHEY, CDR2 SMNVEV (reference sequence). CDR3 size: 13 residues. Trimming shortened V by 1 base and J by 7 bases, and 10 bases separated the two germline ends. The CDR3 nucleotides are TGTGCCAGCAGTTTATGGGGACGGGGTGGCTACACCTTC. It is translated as CASSLWGRGGYTF.

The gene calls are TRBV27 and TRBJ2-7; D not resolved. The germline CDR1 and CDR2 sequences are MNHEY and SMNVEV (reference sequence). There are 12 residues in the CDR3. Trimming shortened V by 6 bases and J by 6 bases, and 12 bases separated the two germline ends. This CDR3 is CASRVGFGEQYF. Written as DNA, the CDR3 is TGTGCCAGCAGGGTAGGGTTTGGCGAGCAGTACTTC.

In DNA form, the CDR3 reads TGTGCCAGCAATGCCGGACAGGGGATGGAGGCAGATACGCAGTATTTT. This encodes CASNAGQGMEADTQYF. The chain carries TRBV9 and TRBJ2-3, with TRBD1 matching over 9 bases. V lost 6 bases, J lost 4 bases, and 12 bases stayed unmatched. The CDR3 totals 16 residues. Germline V CDR1 and CDR2: SGDLS, YYNGEE.

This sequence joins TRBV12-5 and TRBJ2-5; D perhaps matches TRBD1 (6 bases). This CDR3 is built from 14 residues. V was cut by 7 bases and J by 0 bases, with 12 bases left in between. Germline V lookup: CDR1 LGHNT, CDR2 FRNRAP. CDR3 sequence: CASALQGHQETQYF. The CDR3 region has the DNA TGTGCTAGTGCATTGCAGGGGCACCAAGAGACCCAGTACTTC.

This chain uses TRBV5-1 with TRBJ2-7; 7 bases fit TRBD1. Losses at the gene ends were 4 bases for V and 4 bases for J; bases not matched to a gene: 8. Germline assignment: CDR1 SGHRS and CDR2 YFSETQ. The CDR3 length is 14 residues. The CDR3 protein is CASSPTGLNYEQYF. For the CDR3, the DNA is TGCGCCAGCAGCCCGACAGGGCTAAATTACGAGCAGTACTTC.

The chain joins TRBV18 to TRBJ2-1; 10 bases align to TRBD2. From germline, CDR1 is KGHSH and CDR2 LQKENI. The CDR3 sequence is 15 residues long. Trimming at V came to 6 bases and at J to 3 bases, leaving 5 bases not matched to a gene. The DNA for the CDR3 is TGTGCCAGCTCTCCGACTAGCGGGTTCTACAATGAGCAGTTCTTC. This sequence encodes CASSPTSGFYNEQFF.

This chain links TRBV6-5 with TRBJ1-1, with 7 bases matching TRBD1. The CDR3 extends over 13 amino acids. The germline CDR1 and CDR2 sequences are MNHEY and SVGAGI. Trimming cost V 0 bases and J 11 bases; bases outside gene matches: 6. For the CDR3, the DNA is TGTGCCAGCAGTTACTCTTGGGACAGCGATGCTTTCTTT. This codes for CASSYSWDSDAFF.

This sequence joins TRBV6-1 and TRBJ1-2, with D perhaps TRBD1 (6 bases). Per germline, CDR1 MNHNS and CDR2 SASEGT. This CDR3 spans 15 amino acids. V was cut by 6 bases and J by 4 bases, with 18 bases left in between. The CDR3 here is CASSPEGGGSYGYTF. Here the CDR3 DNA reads TGTGCCAGCAGCCCCGAGGGGGGGGGAAGCTATGGCTACACCTTC.

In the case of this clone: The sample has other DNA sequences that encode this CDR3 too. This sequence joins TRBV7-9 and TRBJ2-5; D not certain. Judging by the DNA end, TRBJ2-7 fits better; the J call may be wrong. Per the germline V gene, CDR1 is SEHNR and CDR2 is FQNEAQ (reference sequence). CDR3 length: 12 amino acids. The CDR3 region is CASSLGSYEQYF. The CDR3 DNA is TGTGCCAGCAGCTTAGGATCCTACGAGCAGTACTTC.

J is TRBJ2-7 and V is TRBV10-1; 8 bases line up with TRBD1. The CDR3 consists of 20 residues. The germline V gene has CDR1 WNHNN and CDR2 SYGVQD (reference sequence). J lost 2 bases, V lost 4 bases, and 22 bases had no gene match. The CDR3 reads CASSVGPPPDRVLRAYEQYF. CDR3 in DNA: TGCGCCAGCAGTGTGGGGCCCCCACCGGACAGGGTATTAAGGGCCTACGAGCAGTACTTC.

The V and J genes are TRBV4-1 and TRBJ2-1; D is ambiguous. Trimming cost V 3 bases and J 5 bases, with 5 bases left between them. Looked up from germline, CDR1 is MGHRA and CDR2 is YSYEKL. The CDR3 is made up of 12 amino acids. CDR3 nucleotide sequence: TGCGCCAGCAGCCAGCCGCACAATGAGCAGTTCTTC. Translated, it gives CASSQPHNEQFF.

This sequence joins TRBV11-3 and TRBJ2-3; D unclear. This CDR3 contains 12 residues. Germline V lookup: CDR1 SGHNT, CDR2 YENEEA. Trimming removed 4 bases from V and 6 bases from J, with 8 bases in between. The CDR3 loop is CASSSQADTQYF. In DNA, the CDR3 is TGTGCCAGCAGCTCCCAGGCGGATACGCAGTATTTT.

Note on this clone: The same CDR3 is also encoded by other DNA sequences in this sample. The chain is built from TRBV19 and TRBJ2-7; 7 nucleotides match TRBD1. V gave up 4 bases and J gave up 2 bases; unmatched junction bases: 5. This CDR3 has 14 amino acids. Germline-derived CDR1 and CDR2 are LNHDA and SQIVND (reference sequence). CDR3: CASSSRDSTYEQYF. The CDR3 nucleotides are TGTGCCAGTAGTAGCCGGGACAGCACCTACGAGCAGTACTTC.

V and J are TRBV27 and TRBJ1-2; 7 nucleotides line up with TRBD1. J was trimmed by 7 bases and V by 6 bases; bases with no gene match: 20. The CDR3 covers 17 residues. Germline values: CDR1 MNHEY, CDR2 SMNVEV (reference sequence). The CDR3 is CASRQPYRGEGLSGYTF. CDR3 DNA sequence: TGTGCCAGCAGACAACCATACAGGGGCGAGGGGTTGAGTGGCTACACCTTC.

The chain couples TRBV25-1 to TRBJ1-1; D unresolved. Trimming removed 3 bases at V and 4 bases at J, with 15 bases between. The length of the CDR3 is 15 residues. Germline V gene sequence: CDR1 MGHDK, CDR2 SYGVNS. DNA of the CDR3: TGTGCCAGCAGTGAGGACCCGGGCCTGGGCACTGAAGCTTTCTTT. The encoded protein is CASSEDPGLGTEAFF. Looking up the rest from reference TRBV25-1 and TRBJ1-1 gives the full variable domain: EADIYQTPRYLVIGTGKKITLECSQTMGHDKMYWYQQDPGMELHLIHYSYGVNSTEKGDLSSESTVSRIRTEHFPLTLESARPSHTSQYLCASSEDPGLGTEAFFGQGTRLTVV.

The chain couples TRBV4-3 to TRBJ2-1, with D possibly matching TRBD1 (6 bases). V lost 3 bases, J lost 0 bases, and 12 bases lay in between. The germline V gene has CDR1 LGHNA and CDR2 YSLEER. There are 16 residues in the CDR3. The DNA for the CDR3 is TGCGCCAGCAGCCACCAAGACAGGAGCTCCTACAATGAGCAGTTCTTC. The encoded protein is CASSHQDRSSYNEQFF.

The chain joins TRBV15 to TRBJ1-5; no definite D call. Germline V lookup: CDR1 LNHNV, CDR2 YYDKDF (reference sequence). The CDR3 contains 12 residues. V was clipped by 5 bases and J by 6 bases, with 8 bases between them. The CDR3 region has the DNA TGTGCCACCAGCGCGTCGTTTCAGCCCCAGCATTTT. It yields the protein CATSASFQPQHF.

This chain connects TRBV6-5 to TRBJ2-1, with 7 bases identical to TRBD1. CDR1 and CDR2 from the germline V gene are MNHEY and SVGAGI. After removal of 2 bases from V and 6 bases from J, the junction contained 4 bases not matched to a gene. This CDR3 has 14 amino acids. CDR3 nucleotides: TGTGCCAGCAGTTACAGGGGGCAGATCAATGAGCAGTTCTTC. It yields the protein CASSYRGQINEQFF.

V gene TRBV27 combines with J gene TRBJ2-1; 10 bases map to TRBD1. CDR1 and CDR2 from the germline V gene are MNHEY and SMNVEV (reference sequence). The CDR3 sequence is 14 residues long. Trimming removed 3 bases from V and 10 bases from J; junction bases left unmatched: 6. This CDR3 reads CASSLGQGINEQFF. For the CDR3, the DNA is TGTGCCAGCAGTTTGGGACAGGGGATCAACGAGCAGTTCTTC.

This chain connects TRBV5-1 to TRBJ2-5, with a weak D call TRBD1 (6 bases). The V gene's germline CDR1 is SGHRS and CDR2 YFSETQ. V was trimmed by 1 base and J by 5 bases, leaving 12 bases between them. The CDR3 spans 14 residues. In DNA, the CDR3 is TGCGCCAGCAGCTTGTCAGGGGTTAGGGAGACCCAGTACTTC. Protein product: CASSLSGVRETQYF.

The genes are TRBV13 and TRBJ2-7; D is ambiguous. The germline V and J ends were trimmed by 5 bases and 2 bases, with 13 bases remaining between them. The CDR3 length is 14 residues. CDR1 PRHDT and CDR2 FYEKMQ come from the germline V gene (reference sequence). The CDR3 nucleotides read TGTGCCAGCAGCCTCGGCGGTCCTGCCTACGAGCAGTACTTC. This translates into CASSLGGPAYEQYF.

CDR3 amino acids: CASSLSSATDTQYF. CDR3 sequence (DNA): TGTGCCAGCAGTTTATCCTCCGCCACAGATACGCAGTATTTT. The chain combines TRBV27 with TRBJ2-3; D not resolved. Germline V gene data show CDR1 as MNHEY and CDR2 as SMNVEV (reference sequence). Trimming took off 0 bases at V and 2 bases at J, with 6 bases between the two ends. This CDR3 is 14 amino acids long.